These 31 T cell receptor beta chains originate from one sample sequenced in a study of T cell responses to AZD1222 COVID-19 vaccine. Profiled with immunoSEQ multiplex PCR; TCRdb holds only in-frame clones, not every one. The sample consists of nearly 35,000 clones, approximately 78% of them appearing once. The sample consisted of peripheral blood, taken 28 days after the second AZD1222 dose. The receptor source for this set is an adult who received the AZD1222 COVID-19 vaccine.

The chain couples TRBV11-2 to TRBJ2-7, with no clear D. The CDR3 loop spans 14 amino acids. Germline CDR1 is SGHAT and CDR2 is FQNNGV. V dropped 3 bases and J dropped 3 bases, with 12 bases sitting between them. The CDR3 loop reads CASSLVGARYEQYF. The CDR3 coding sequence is TGTGCCAGCAGCTTGGTGGGCGCCCGCTACGAGCAGTACTTC.

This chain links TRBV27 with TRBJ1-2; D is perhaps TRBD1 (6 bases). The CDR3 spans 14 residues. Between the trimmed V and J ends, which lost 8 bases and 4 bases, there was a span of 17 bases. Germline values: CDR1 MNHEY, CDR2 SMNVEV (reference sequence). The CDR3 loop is CASSQNRDIYGYTF. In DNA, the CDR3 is TGTGCCAGCTCTCAAAACAGGGATATCTATGGCTACACCTTC.

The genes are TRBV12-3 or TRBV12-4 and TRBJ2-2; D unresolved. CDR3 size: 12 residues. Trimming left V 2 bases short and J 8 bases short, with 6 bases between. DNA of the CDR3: TGTGCCAGCAGTTTATGGCGTGGGGAGCTGTTTTTT. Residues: CASSLWRGELFF.

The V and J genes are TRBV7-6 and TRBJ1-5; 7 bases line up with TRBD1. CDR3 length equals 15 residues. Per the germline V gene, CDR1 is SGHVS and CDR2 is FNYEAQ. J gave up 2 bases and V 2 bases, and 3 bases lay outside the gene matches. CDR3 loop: CASSLRTGGNQPQHF. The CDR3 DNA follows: TGTGCCAGCAGCTTAAGGACAGGCGGCAATCAGCCCCAGCATTTT.

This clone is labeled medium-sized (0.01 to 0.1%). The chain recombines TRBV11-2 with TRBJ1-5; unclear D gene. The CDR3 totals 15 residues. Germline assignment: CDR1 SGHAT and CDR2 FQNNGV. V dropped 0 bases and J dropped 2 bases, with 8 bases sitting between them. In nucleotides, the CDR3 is TGTGCCAGCAGCTTAGATAGAGGTGGCAATCAGCCCCAGCATTTT. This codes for CASSLDRGGNQPQHF.

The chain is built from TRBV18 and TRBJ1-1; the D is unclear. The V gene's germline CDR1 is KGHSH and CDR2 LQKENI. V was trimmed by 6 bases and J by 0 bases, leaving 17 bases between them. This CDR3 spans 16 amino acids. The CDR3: CASSTGLTSMNTEAFF. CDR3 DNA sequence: TGTGCCAGCTCGACGGGATTAACTTCGATGAACACTGAAGCTTTCTTT.

CDR3 loop: CASSQGPSGSSYNEQFF. The CDR3 DNA reads TGTGCCAGCAGCCAAGGGCCTAGCGGGAGTTCCTACAATGAGCAGTTCTTC. The chain combines TRBV3-1 (or the pseudogene TRBV3-2) with TRBJ2-1, with 10 positions matching TRBD2. Germline-derived CDR1 and CDR2 are LGHDT and YNNKEL (reference sequence). The CDR3 contains 17 residues. Unmatched junction bases numbered 4, after V lost 1 base and J lost 1 base.

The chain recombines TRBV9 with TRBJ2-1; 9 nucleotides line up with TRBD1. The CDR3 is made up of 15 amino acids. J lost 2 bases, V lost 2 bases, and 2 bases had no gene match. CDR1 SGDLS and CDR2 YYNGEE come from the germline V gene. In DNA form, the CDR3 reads TGTGCCAGCAGCGTCCGGGACAGGGCCTACAATGAGCAGTTCTTC. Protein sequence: CASSVRDRAYNEQFF.

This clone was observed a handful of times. CDR3 in amino acids: CASYHRGSGNTIYF. CDR3 coding DNA: TGTGCCAGTTACCACAGGGGCTCCGGAAACACCATATATTTT. The chain uses TRBV19 and TRBJ1-3, with TRBD1 identical over 7 bases. V lost 8 bases, J lost 4 bases, and 8 bases stayed unmatched. The V gene's germline CDR1 is LNHDA and CDR2 SQIVND (reference sequence). The CDR3 extends over 14 amino acids.

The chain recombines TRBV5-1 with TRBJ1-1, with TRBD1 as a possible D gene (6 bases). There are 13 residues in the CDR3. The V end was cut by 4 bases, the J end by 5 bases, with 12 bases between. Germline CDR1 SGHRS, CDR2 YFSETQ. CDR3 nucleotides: TGCGCCAGCAGCACGGACAGCCGGACTGAAGCTTTCTTT. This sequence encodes CASSTDSRTEAFF.

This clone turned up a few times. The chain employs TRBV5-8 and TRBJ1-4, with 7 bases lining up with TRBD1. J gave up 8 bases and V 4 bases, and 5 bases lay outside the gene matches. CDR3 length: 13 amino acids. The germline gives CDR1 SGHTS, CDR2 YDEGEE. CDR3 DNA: TGTGCCAGCAGCCGGTCAGGGGGGGAAAAACTGTTTTTT. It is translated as CASSRSGGEKLFF.

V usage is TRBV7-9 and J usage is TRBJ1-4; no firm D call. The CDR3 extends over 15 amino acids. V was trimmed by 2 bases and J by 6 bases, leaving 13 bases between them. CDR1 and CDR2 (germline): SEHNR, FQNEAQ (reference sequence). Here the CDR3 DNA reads TGTGCCAGCAGCTTATCCGTGTTCTCGCATGAAAAACTGTTTTTT. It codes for CASSLSVFSHEKLFF.

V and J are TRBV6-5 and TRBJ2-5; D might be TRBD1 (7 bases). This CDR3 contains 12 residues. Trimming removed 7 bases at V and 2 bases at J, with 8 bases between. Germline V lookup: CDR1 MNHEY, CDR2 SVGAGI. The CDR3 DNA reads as TGTGCCAGCACAGGGGGGCAAGAGACCCAGTACTTC. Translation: CASTGGQETQYF.

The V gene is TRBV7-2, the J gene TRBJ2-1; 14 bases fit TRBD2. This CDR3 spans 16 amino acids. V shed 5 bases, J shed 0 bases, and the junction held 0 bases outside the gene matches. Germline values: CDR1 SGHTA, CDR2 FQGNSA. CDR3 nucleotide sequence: TGTGCCAGCAGCGGACTAGCGGGGGGCTCCTACAATGAGCAGTTCTTC. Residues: CASSGLAGGSYNEQFF. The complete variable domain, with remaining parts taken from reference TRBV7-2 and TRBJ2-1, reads GAGVSQSPSNKVTEKGKDVELRCDPISGHTALYWYRQSLGQGLEFLIYFQGNSAPDKSGLPSDRFSAERTGGSVSTLTIQRTQQEDSAVYLCASSGLAGGSYNEQFFGPGTRLTVL.

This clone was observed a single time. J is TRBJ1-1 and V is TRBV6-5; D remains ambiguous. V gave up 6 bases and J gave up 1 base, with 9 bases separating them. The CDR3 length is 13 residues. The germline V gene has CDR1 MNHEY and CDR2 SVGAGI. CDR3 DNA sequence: TGTGCCAGCAGAAAGGGTCCGAACACTGAAGCTTTCTTT. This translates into CASRKGPNTEAFF.

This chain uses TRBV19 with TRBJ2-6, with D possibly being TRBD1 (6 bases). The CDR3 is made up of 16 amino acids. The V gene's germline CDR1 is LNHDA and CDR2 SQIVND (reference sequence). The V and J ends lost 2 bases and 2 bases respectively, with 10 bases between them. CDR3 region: CASSIITGPGANVLTF. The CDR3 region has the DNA TGTGCCAGTAGTATAATAACAGGGCCTGGGGCCAACGTCCTGACTTTC.

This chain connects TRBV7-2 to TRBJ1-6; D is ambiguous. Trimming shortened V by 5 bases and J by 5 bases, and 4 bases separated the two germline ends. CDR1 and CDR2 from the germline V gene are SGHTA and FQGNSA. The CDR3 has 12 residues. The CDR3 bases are TGTGCCAGCAGCGGGAATAATTCACCCCTCCACTTT. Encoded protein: CASSGNNSPLHF.

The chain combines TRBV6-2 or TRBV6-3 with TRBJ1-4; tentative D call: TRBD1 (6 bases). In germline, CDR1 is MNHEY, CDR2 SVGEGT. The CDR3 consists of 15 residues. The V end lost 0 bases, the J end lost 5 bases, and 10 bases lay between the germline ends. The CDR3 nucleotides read TGTGCCAGCAGTTACTCAGACAGGAGGAATGAAAAACTGTTTTTT. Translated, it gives CASSYSDRRNEKLFF.

CDR3 sequence (DNA): TGTGCCAGTAGTGTCGTGGTACAAGAGACCCAGTACTTC. Translating gives CASSVVVQETQYF. The rearrangement links TRBV19 to TRBJ2-5, with D uncertain. This CDR3 spans 13 amino acids. The V end lost 5 bases, the J end lost 2 bases, and 9 bases lay between the germline ends. Germline V gene sequence: CDR1 LNHDA, CDR2 SQIVND (reference sequence).

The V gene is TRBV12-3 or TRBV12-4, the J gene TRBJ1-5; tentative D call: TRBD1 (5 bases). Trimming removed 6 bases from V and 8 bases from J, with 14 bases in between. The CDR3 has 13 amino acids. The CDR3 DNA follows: TGTGCCAGCAGCCCTAGGGGTGGAGAGCCCCAGCATTTT. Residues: CASSPRGGEPQHF.

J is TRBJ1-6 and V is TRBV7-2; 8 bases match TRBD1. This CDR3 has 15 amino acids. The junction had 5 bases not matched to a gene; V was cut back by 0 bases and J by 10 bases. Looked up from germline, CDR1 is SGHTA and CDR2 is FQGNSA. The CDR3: CASSLATGASSPLHF. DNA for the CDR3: TGTGCCAGCAGCTTAGCGACAGGGGCAAGCTCACCCCTCCACTTT.

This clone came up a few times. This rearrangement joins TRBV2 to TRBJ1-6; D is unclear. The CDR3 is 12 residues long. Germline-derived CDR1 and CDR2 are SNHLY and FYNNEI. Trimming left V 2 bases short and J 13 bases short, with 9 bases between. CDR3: CASSEWWSPLHF. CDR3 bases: TGTGCCAGCAGTGAATGGTGGTCGCCCCTCCACTTT.

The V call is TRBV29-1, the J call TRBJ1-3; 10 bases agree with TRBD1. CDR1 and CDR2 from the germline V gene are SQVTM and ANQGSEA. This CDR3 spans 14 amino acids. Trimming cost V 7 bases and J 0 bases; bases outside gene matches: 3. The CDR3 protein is CSARQGASGNTIYF. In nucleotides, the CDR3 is TGCAGCGCTAGACAGGGGGCCTCTGGAAACACCATATATTTT.

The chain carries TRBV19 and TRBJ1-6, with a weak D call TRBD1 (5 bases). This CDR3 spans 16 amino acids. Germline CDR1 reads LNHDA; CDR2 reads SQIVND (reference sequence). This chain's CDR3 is CASGDAQSSYNSPLHF. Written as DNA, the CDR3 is TGTGCGAGCGGGGACGCCCAGAGTTCCTATAATTCACCCCTCCACTTT. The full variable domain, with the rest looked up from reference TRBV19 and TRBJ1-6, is DGGITQSPKYLFRKEGQNVTLSCEQNLNHDAMYWYRQDPGQGLRLIYYSQIVNDFQKGDIAEGYSVSREKKESFPLTVTSAQKNPTAFYLCASGDAQSSYNSPLHFGNGTRLTVT.

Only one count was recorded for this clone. For the CDR3, the DNA is TGTGCCAGCAGACAGTCTAACACTGAAGCTTTCTTT. Translated, it gives CASRQSNTEAFF. This chain joins TRBV12-3 or TRBV12-4 and TRBJ1-1; D remains unclear. Trimming left V 6 bases short and J 2 bases short, with 7 bases between. The CDR3 is made up of 12 amino acids.

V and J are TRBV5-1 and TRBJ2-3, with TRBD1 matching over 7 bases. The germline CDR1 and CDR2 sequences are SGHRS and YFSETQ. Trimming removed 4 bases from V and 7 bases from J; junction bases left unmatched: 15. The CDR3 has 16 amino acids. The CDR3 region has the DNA TGCGCCAGCAGCGCACTTCCGGGACAGAGTGCGAATACGCAGTATTTT. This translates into CASSALPGQSANTQYF.

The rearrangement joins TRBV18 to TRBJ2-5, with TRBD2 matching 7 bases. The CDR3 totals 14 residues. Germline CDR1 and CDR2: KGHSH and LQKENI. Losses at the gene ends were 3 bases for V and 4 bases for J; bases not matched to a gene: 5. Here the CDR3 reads CASSPGGKRETQYF. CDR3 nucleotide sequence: TGTGCCAGCTCACCGGGGGGGAAACGAGAGACCCAGTACTTC.

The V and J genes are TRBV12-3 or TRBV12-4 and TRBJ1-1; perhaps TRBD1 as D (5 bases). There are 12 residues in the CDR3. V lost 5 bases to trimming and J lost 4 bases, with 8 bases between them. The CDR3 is CASSKGTTEAFF. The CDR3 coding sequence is TGTGCCAGCAGTAAAGGGACCACTGAAGCTTTCTTT.

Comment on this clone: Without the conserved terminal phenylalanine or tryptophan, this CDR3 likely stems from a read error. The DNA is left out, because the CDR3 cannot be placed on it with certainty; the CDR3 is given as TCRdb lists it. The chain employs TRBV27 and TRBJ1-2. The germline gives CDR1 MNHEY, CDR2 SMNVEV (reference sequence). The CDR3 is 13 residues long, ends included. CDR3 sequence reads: CASSLASGARDCK.

CDR3 protein: CASSQWYGYTF. The DNA of the CDR3 is TGTGCCAGCAGCCAATGGTATGGCTACACCTTC. The chain joins TRBV3-1 (or the pseudogene TRBV3-2) to TRBJ1-2; D gene uncertain. Trimming stripped 2 bases from V and 5 bases from J, with 3 bases between. The V gene's germline CDR1 is LGHDT and CDR2 YNNKEL (reference sequence). The CDR3 runs 11 residues.

CDR3 loop: CASSQVYNTGELFF. The CDR3 nucleotides are TGTGCCAGCAGCCAAGTTTATAACACCGGGGAGCTGTTTTTT. The V call is TRBV3-1 (or the pseudogene TRBV3-2), the J call TRBJ2-2; no clear D gene. V gave up 1 base and J gave up 2 bases, with 5 bases separating them. Germline V gives CDR1 LGHDT, CDR2 YNNKEL (reference sequence). The CDR3 contains 14 residues.